This passage covers 13 T cell receptor beta chains from one sample sequenced in a study of blood T cell repertoires in COVID-19. Data came from immunoSEQ multiplex PCR; TCRdb stores just in-frame clones and leaves some out. Counted here are 140,000 to 150,000 clones, roughly 90% occurring once; the ten biggest clones make up 0.95% to 1.5%. The sequencing sample was made of PBMCs or T cells enriched from blood (not recorded which). The receptors shown here come from a woman in her twenties or thirties with acute COVID-19.

This rearrangement joins TRBV24-1 to TRBJ2-5; 11 nucleotides agree with TRBD2. J was trimmed by 3 bases and V by 4 bases; bases with no gene match: 3. Germline CDR1 and CDR2: KGHDR and SFDVKD. This CDR3 is 15 amino acids long. The CDR3 protein is CATSDSGLAEETQYF. The DNA of the CDR3 is TGTGCCACCAGTGACTCGGGACTAGCGGAAGAGACCCAGTACTTC.

V and J are TRBV7-2 and TRBJ2-1; 13 bases are shared with TRBD2. V lost 5 bases to trimming and J lost 6 bases; unmatched junction nucleotides: 7. The CDR3 is 16 amino acids. Germline V gene data show CDR1 as SGHTA and CDR2 as FQGNSA. This CDR3 reads CASSPRTSGSSNEQFF. CDR3 in DNA: TGTGCCAGCAGCCCCCGGACTAGCGGGAGCTCCAATGAGCAGTTCTTC. The full variable domain, rest sourced from reference TRBV7-2 and TRBJ2-1, is GAGVSQSPSNKVTEKGKDVELRCDPISGHTALYWYRQSLGQGLEFLIYFQGNSAPDKSGLPSDRFSAERTGGSVSTLTIQRTQQEDSAVYLCASSPRTSGSSNEQFFGPGTRLTVL.

The rearrangement links TRBV28 to TRBJ1-3, with unresolved D. V shed 1 base and J shed 2 bases, with 9 bases lying between them. The CDR3 extends over 15 amino acids. Germline V gene lookup returns CDR1 MDHEN and CDR2 SYDVKM. The CDR3 bases are TGTGCCAGCAGTTTATCGGGGTCGGCTGGAAACACCATATATTTT. This codes for CASSLSGSAGNTIYF.

This rearrangement joins TRBV24-1 to TRBJ2-1; possible D gene TRBD1, 6 bases. CDR1 KGHDR and CDR2 SFDVKD come from the germline V gene. CDR3 length: 14 amino acids. The V end lost 10 bases, the J end lost 6 bases, and 18 bases lay between the germline ends. The chain's CDR3 is CATGLQGDPNEQFF. The DNA for the CDR3 is TGTGCCACGGGTCTACAGGGTGACCCCAATGAGCAGTTCTTC.

The chain links TRBV6-2 or TRBV6-3 to TRBJ2-7; D is perhaps TRBD2 (6 bases). The CDR3 spans 17 residues. Germline-derived CDR1 and CDR2 are MNHEY and SVGEGT. V lost 5 bases to trimming and J lost 4 bases, with 24 bases between them. The CDR3 is CASSPPPVAVFRYEQYF. CDR3 bases: TGTGCCAGCAGTCCCCCGCCGGTAGCGGTCTTCAGGTACGAGCAGTACTTC.

The J gene is TRBJ1-4, the V gene TRBV28; D might be TRBD1 (5 bases). The CDR3 covers 15 residues. Trimming left V 6 bases short and J 2 bases short, with 13 bases between. Per germline, CDR1 MDHEN and CDR2 SYDVKM. The CDR3 sequence is CASRRRGGTNEKLFF. CDR3 nucleotide sequence: TGTGCCAGCAGGAGAAGGGGAGGTACTAATGAAAAACTGTTTTTT.

The rearrangement uses TRBV5-6 and TRBJ2-6; 8 bases agree with TRBD1. This CDR3 contains 18 residues. J was trimmed by 1 base and V by 4 bases; bases with no gene match: 10. Germline V gene lookup returns CDR1 SGHDT and CDR2 YYEEEE. CDR3 sequence: CASSPRQGSLSGANVLTF. CDR3 coding DNA: TGTGCCAGCAGCCCAAGACAGGGGAGCCTTTCTGGGGCCAACGTCCTGACTTTC.

The chain has TRBV30 and TRBJ2-1; no definite D call. CDR1 and CDR2 from the germline V gene are GTSNPN and SVGIG (reference sequence). Trimming took off 3 bases at V and 0 bases at J, with 15 bases between the two ends. This CDR3 spans 16 amino acids. CDR3 region: CAWSPSRLSSYNEQFF. The CDR3 DNA follows: TGTGCCTGGAGCCCAAGTAGACTTAGCTCCTACAATGAGCAGTTCTTC.

The CDR3 protein is CASSFQRDTDTQYF. The CDR3 coding sequence is TGCGCCAGCAGCTTTCAGCGGGACACAGATACGCAGTATTTT. The chain combines TRBV5-1 with TRBJ2-3, with 7 positions matching TRBD2. V shed 2 bases, J shed 2 bases, and the junction held 2 bases outside the gene matches. Per the germline V gene, CDR1 is SGHRS and CDR2 is YFSETQ. This CDR3 is 14 amino acids long. Using reference TRBV5-1 and TRBJ2-3 for the parts outside the CDR3, the full variable domain is KAGVTQTPRYLIKTRGQQVTLSCSPISGHRSVSWYQQTPGQGLQFLFEYFSETQRNKGNFPGRFSGRQFSNSRSEMNVSTLELGDSALYLCASSFQRDTDTQYFGPGTRLTVL.

V is TRBV6-2 or TRBV6-3 and J is TRBJ2-7, with TRBD2 identical over 9 bases. The germline gives CDR1 MNHEY, CDR2 SVGEGT. V lost 2 bases and J lost 3; bases outside the gene matches: 8. CDR3 length equals 16 residues. The CDR3 loop reads CASSYPPASGNYEQYF. In DNA form, the CDR3 reads TGTGCCAGCAGTTACCCCCCGGCTAGCGGGAACTACGAGCAGTACTTC.

The rearrangement uses TRBV7-9 and TRBJ1-2; 9 bases are shared with TRBD1. CDR1 is SEHNR and CDR2 is FQNEAQ in the germline V gene (reference sequence). This CDR3 has 15 amino acids. V lost 5 bases, J lost 2 bases, and 6 bases stayed unmatched. CDR3 DNA sequence: TGTGCCAGCAGCGTGGGACAGGGCGAGAACTATGGCTACACCTTC. Its translation: CASSVGQGENYGYTF. Together with reference TRBV7-9 and TRBJ1-2, the CDR3 gives the full variable domain: DTGVSQNPRHKITKRGQNVTFRCDPISEHNRLYWYRQTLGQGPEFLTYFQNEAQLEKSRLLSDRFSAERPKGSFSTLEIQRTEQGDSAMYLCASSVGQGENYGYTFGSGTRLTVV.

This chain connects TRBV19 to TRBJ2-5; 14 positions agree with TRBD2. Germline assignment: CDR1 LNHDA and CDR2 SQIVND (reference sequence). The CDR3 runs 16 residues. V lost 5 bases, J lost 5 bases, and 7 bases stayed unmatched. The DNA of the CDR3 is TGTGCCAGTAGTCCTCGACTAGCGGGAGGGGGGGAGACCCAGTACTTC. It specifies CASSPRLAGGGETQYF.

This clone has more than one count but fewer than ten. The J gene is TRBJ2-7, the V gene TRBV21-1; the D call TRBD1 from the table was never checked on the DNA. TRBV21-1 counts as a pseudogene. The CDR3 has 15 residues. CDR3 DNA: TGTGCCAGCAGCATCCGACAGGCCAGATTTTACGAGCAGTACTTC. It encodes CASSIRQARFYEQYF.